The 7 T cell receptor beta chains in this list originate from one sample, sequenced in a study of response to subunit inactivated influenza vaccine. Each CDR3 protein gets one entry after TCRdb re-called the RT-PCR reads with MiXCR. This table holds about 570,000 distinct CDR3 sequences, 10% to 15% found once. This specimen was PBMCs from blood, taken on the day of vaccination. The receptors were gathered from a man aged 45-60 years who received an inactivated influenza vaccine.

In DNA, the CDR3 is TGTGCCAGCAGGGATAACTACAGGGGAAGCTCTGGAAACACCATATATTTT. Protein: CASRDNYRGSSGNTIYF. V usage is TRBV7-9 and J usage is TRBJ1-3, with TRBD1 identical over 7 bases. This CDR3 spans 17 amino acids. Germline CDR1 reads SEHNR; CDR2 reads FQNEAQ (reference sequence). The V gene end was trimmed by 6 bases and the J gene end by 0 bases; junction bases not matched to a gene: 11.

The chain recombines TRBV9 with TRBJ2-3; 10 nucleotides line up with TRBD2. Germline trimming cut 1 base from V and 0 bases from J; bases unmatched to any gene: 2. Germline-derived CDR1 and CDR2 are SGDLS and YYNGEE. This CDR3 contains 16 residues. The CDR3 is CASSVWTSGSTDTQYF. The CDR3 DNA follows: TGTGCCAGCAGCGTATGGACTAGCGGAAGCACAGATACGCAGTATTTT.

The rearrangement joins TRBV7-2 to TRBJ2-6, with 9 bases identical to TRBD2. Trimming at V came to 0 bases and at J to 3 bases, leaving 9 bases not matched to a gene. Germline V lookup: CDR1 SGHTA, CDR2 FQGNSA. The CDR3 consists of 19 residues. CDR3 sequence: CASSLAQAGGPHGANVLTF. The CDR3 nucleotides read TGTGCCAGCAGCTTAGCGCAGGCGGGGGGGCCTCATGGGGCCAACGTCCTGACTTTC.

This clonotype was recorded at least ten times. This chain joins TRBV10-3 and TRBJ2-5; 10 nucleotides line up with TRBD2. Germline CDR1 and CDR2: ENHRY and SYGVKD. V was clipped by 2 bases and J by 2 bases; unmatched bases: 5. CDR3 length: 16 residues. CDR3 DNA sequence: TGTGCCATCAGTGAGGGGACTAGCGACACACAAGAGACCCAGTACTTC. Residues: CAISEGTSDTQETQYF.

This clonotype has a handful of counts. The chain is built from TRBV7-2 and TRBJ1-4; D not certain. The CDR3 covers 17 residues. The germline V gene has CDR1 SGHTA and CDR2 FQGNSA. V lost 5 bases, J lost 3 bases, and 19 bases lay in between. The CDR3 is CASSLKTRLEANEKLFF. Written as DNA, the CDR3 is TGTGCCAGCAGCCTCAAGACCCGACTAGAAGCTAATGAAAAACTGTTTTTT.

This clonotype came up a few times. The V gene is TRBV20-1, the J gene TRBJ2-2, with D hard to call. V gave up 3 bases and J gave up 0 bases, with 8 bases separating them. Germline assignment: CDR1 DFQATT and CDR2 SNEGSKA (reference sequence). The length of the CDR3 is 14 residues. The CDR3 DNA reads TGCAGTGCTAGTGCTCAAGCGAACACCGGGGAGCTGTTTTTT. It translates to CSASAQANTGELFF.

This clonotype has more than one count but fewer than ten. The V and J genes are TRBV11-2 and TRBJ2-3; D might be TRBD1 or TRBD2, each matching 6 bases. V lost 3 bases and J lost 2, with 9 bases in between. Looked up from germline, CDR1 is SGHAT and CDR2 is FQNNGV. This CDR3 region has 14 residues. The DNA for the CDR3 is TGTGCCAGCAGCTTTGGGGGGCTCACAGATACGCAGTATTTT. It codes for CASSFGGLTDTQYF.